This paragraph reports one T cell receptor beta chain. Its antigen is unknown. Trimming took off 1 base at V and 0 bases at J, with 2 bases between the two ends. The CDR3 is 12 residues long. Germline V gene data show CDR1 as GTSNPN and CDR2 as SVGIG (reference sequence). The time point: pre-sensitization, week 0. Treatment here: therapeutic diphenylcyclopropenone sensitization with weekly scalp DPC. The data are from a study of human T cells and chemical hapten exposure. Study-level points and caveats: Expanded TCRs made up significantly more big CDR3 similarity clusters than controls did.

Each CDR3 protein is one row after TCRdb ran MiXCR on the RACE reads. The table lists 80,000 to 95,000 distinct CDR3 sequences, 9.6% of them singletons. The sequence was obtained from a woman aged 35 to 49 with alopecia areata. Some clones in this sample may be carry-over from other donors' samples. The sequenced sample was whole blood, obtained in connection with sensitization to the hapten diphenylcyclopropenone (DPC). The rearrangement joins TRBV30 to TRBJ2-3, with no clear D. In DNA, the CDR3 is TGTGCCTGGAGTGCTAGCACAGATACGCAGTATTTT. This sequence encodes CAWSASTDTQYF.